These 16 T cell receptor beta chains originate from one sample sequenced in a study of CD4 T cell repertoires and nickel. Using its own MiXCR run on the RT-PCR reads, TCRdb lists one record per CDR3 protein. The sample includes approximately 140 distinct CDR3 sequences, 60% to 75% of them seen just once. The specimen was CD4+ T cells from blood, not recorded whether cultured. The receptors stem from a human donor in a nickel allergy study, with or without nickel allergy (not recorded which). It is not recorded whether this sample comes from one donor or several.

The chain carries TRBV20-1 and TRBJ2-3; D is unresolved. Germline CDR1 DFQATT, CDR2 SNEGSKA (reference sequence). The CDR3 consists of 12 residues. The V gene lost 5 bases and the J gene lost 0 bases, with 6 bases spanning the gap. As DNA, the CDR3 is TGCAGTGCTGGCAGAAGCACAGATACGCAGTATTTT. It codes for CSAGRSTDTQYF.

The chain employs TRBV28 and TRBJ2-7; D possibly uses TRBD1 or TRBD2 (7 bases each). Germline V CDR1 and CDR2: MDHEN, SYDVKM. CDR3 length: 14 residues. Deletions cut 2 bases from V and 4 bases from J, with 12 bases between. CDR3 amino acids: CASSLVRGGYEQYF. The CDR3 region has the DNA TGTGCCAGCAGTTTAGTCAGGGGGGGATACGAGCAGTACTTC. The whole variable domain, remainder taken from reference TRBV28 and TRBJ2-7, is DVKVTQSSRYLVKRTGEKVFLECVQDMDHENMFWYRQDPGLGLRLIYFSYDVKMKEKGDIPEGYSVSREKKERFSLILESASTNQTSMYLCASSLVRGGYEQYFGPGTRLTVT.

The chain links TRBV6-6 to TRBJ2-5; TRBD2 might be the D (6 bases). Deletions cut 6 bases from V and 3 bases from J, with 11 bases between. CDR3 length: 13 amino acids. The germline gives CDR1 MNHNY, CDR2 SVGAGI (reference sequence). The chain's CDR3 is CASSRPGEETQYF. Here the CDR3 DNA reads TGTGCCAGCAGCCGGCCGGGGGAAGAGACCCAGTACTTC.

This clonotype was seen a handful of times. The rearrangement joins TRBV11-3 to TRBJ2-3; D remains unclear. Germline V gives CDR1 SGHNT, CDR2 YENEEA. CDR3 size: 14 residues. V lost 4 bases and J 4 bases, leaving 12 bases between the germline ends. This CDR3 is CASSSNQAADTQYF. CDR3 nucleotide sequence: TGTGCCAGCAGCTCCAATCAGGCCGCAGATACGCAGTATTTT.

The V gene is TRBV9, the J gene TRBJ1-2, with 10 bases matching TRBD1. The CDR3 sequence is 18 residues long. The V gene's germline CDR1 is SGDLS and CDR2 YYNGEE. V was pared by 0 bases and J by 3 bases, with 11 bases of the junction left unmatched. The CDR3 loop reads CASSVGLTGGKFHYGYTF. The CDR3, as DNA: TGTGCCAGCAGCGTAGGATTGACAGGGGGCAAATTTCACTATGGCTACACCTTC.

The J gene is TRBJ2-3, the V gene TRBV3-1; D not certain. The CDR3 has 12 residues. Germline values: CDR1 LGHDT, CDR2 YNNKEL (reference sequence). Trimming took off 1 base at V and 9 bases at J, with 8 bases between the two ends. CDR3 amino acids: CASSQVPATQYF. DNA of the CDR3: TGTGCCAGCAGCCAAGTCCCAGCCACGCAGTATTTT.

The chain links TRBV4-2 to TRBJ1-4; possible D gene TRBD1, 6 bases. Trimming pared 0 bases from V and 10 bases from J, leaving 15 bases between. This CDR3 is 15 amino acids long. Germline values: CDR1 LGHNA, CDR2 YNFKEQ. For the CDR3, the DNA is TGTGCCAGCAGCCAAGAGGACAGTAGTAGGGGAAAACTGTTTTTT. Translating it yields CASSQEDSSRGKLFF.

V gene TRBV5-1 combines with J gene TRBJ2-5; D is unclear. Germline CDR1 and CDR2: SGHRS and YFSETQ. Trimming took off 0 bases at V and 0 bases at J, with 6 bases between the two ends. The CDR3 runs 14 residues. CDR3 amino acids: CASSLGQYQETQYF. CDR3 nucleotide sequence: TGCGCCAGCAGCTTGGGGCAGTACCAAGAGACCCAGTACTTC.

This chain joins TRBV5-1 and TRBJ2-5, with TRBD1 matching 7 bases. This CDR3 spans 14 amino acids. V was clipped by 0 bases and J by 4 bases; unmatched bases: 3. The germline gives CDR1 SGHRS, CDR2 YFSETQ. This CDR3 is CASSLGQGGETQYF. DNA for the CDR3: TGCGCCAGCAGCTTGGGACAGGGTGGAGAGACCCAGTACTTC.

The sample holds a few counts of this clonotype. The rearrangement links TRBV5-1 to TRBJ2-1, with 10 bases aligning to TRBD2. V lost 0 bases and J lost 8; bases outside the gene matches: 5. Germline V gene data show CDR1 as SGHRS and CDR2 as YFSETQ. CDR3 length: 15 amino acids. CDR3 sequence: CASSLGASGSHEQFF. The CDR3 DNA reads as TGCGCCAGCAGCTTGGGGGCTAGCGGGAGTCATGAGCAGTTCTTC. Drawing the rest from reference TRBV5-1 and TRBJ2-1, the complete variable domain is KAGVTQTPRYLIKTRGQQVTLSCSPISGHRSVSWYQQTPGQGLQFLFEYFSETQRNKGNFPGRFSGRQFSNSRSEMNVSTLELGDSALYLCASSLGASGSHEQFFGPGTRLTVL.

This clonotype occurred a few times. J is TRBJ1-2 and V is TRBV19; TRBD1 matches 8 bases. Germline V CDR1 and CDR2: LNHDA, SQIVND (reference sequence). There are 13 residues in the CDR3. With 6 bases clipped from V and 4 bases from J, the junction kept 4 bases outside the gene matches. CDR3 sequence (DNA): TGTGCCAGTAGGACGACAGGGGCCTATGGCTACACCTTC. Translated: CASRTTGAYGYTF.

The rearrangement joins TRBV10-3 to TRBJ2-7; TRBD1 matches 9 bases. Trimming at V came to 4 bases and at J to 6 bases, leaving 13 bases not matched to a gene. The CDR3 contains 16 residues. Germline V gene data show CDR1 as ENHRY and CDR2 as SYGVKD. The CDR3 spells CAISAQWGQGGTEQYF. The DNA of the CDR3 is TGTGCCATCAGTGCGCAGTGGGGACAGGGAGGAACCGAGCAGTACTTC.

The V and J genes are TRBV3-1 and TRBJ2-2, with D maybe TRBD1 (6 bases). The CDR3 covers 16 residues. The germline V gene encodes CDR1 LGHDT and CDR2 YNNKEL (reference sequence). The V end lost 0 bases, the J end lost 0 bases, and 8 bases lay between the germline ends. The CDR3 region is CASSQEGGPNTGELFF. CDR3 coding DNA: TGTGCCAGCAGCCAAGAAGGGGGTCCGAACACCGGGGAGCTGTTTTTT.

This sequence joins TRBV11-2 and TRBJ2-2; D is perhaps TRBD2 (6 bases). V lost 4 bases and J 3 bases, leaving 15 bases between the germline ends. In germline, CDR1 is SGHAT, CDR2 FQNNGV. CDR3 size: 16 residues. CDR3 sequence: CASSSNPAGHTGELFF. CDR3 coding DNA: TGTGCCAGCAGCTCTAACCCCGCGGGGCACACCGGGGAGCTGTTTTTT. Full variable domain (rest looked up from reference TRBV11-2 and TRBJ2-2): EAGVAQSPRYKIIEKRQSVAFWCNPISGHATLYWYQQILGQGPKLLIQFQNNGVVDDSQLPKDRFSAERLKGVDSTLKIQPAKLEDSAVYLCASSSNPAGHTGELFFGEGSRLTVL.

Only a few counts were recorded for this clonotype. The V gene is TRBV20-1, the J gene TRBJ2-2, with a weak D call TRBD1 (6 bases). V was trimmed by 2 bases and J by 5 bases, leaving 12 bases between them. The CDR3 totals 14 residues. Germline CDR1 and CDR2: DFQATT and SNEGSKA (reference sequence). Here the CDR3 DNA reads TGCAGTGCTAGAAGGACAGAGGGAACCGGGGAGCTGTTTTTT. Amino acids: CSARRTEGTGELFF.

V is TRBV6-2 or TRBV6-3 and J is TRBJ2-1, with 8 bases aligning to TRBD2. The length of the CDR3 is 16 residues. The V segment lost 7 bases and the J segment 1 base; nucleotides outside the gene matches: 9. Germline loops: CDR1 MNHEY, CDR2 SVGEGT. CDR3 amino acids: CASNRRGLVSYNEQFF. The CDR3 DNA reads TGTGCCAGCAACAGAAGGGGACTAGTTTCCTACAATGAGCAGTTCTTC.